The source of this T cell receptor beta chain is a study of blood T cell repertoires in COVID-19. Study information: Samples taken during acute and convalescent COVID-19 were collected in the United States, Italy and Spain.

Participants spanned ages roughly 18 to 90 years and resided in 24 US areas. Only in-frame clones appear in the TCRdb table, and some are missing; sequencing was by immunoSEQ multiplex PCR. This table holds hundreds of thousands of clones, 88% found once. The material sequenced was PBMCs or T cells enriched from blood (not recorded which). The TCR originated in a woman between 35 and 50 years old with acute COVID-19.

The CDR3 nucleotides are TGTGCCAGCAGCCAAGATCCTAGCGGGGGGGCCTCTGAGCAGTTCTTC. It translates to CASSQDPSGGASEQFF. The chain couples TRBV3-1 (or the pseudogene TRBV3-2) to TRBJ2-1; 12 positions agree with TRBD2. In germline, CDR1 is LGHDT, CDR2 YNNKEL (reference sequence). V was pared by 0 bases and J by 9 bases, with 6 bases of the junction left unmatched. CDR3 size: 16 residues.